This is a list of T cell receptor beta chains from one sample in a study of blood T cell repertoires in COVID-19. TCRdb keeps only in-frame clones here, not all; method: immunoSEQ multiplex PCR. The data contain 140,000 or so clones, over 75% of them singletons. Sequencing was done on a sample of peripheral blood. These receptor sequences come from a man aged 45 to 65 with acute or convalescent COVID-19. CDR3s include the opening cysteine and the closing phenylalanine or tryptophan.

J gene: TRBJ2-7; V gene: TRBV15; CDR3 protein: CATSREGARTYEQYF
J gene: TRBJ1-2; V gene: TRBV25-1; CDR3 protein: CASSELGGNYGYTF
J gene: TRBJ1-2; V gene: TRBV19; CDR3 protein: CANSIDPRGTGGVYGYTF
J gene: TRBJ1-3; V gene: TRBV11-2; CDR3 protein: CASSARDIGNTIYF
J gene: TRBJ2-1; V gene: TRBV11-3; CDR3 protein: CASSLGTSGNNEQFF
J gene: TRBJ2-7; V gene: TRBV3-1/TRBV3-2; CDR3 protein: CASSRQDYEQYF
J gene: TRBJ2-2; V gene: TRBV2; CDR3 protein: CASRFQTSNTGELFF
J gene: TRBJ2-7; V gene: TRBV5-6; CDR3 protein: CASRLTGQGYEQYF
J gene: TRBJ2-1; V gene: TRBV6-6; CDR3 protein: CASSTGLARYNEQFF
J gene: TRBJ2-1; V gene: TRBV29-1; CDR3 protein: CSVGEAGVIYNEQFF